Shown below are 7 T cell receptor beta chains from a single sample sequenced in a study of blood T cell repertoires in COVID-19. Sequencing was performed with immunoSEQ multiplex PCR; in TCRdb, only in-frame clones are kept and a portion is missing. Among about 250,000 clones listed, around 85% were seen once. Sequenced sample: peripheral blood. These receptors were collected from a man aged 80 or over with acute or convalescent COVID-19.

With respect to this clone: The sample contains more than one DNA sequence encoding this CDR3. The chain is built from TRBV5-1 and TRBJ1-1, with D maybe TRBD1 (5 bases). With 2 bases removed from V and 0 bases from J, the gap between germline ends came to 8 bases. CDR1 is SGHRS and CDR2 is YFSETQ in the germline V gene. The CDR3 is made up of 14 amino acids. CDR3 sequence (DNA): TGCGCCAGCAGCTTAGCAGGGATGAACACTGAAGCTTTCTTT. Its protein product is CASSLAGMNTEAFF. The complete variable domain, with remaining parts taken from reference TRBV5-1 and TRBJ1-1, reads KAGVTQTPRYLIKTRGQQVTLSCSPISGHRSVSWYQQTPGQGLQFLFEYFSETQRNKGNFPGRFSGRQFSNSRSEMNVSTLELGDSALYLCASSLAGMNTEAFFGQGTRLTVV.

The rearrangement joins TRBV2 to TRBJ2-4; TRBD2 matches at 8 bases. The germline gives CDR1 SNHLY, CDR2 FYNNEI. CDR3 size: 15 residues. V was pared by 6 bases and J by 0 bases, with 4 bases of the junction left unmatched. For the CDR3, the DNA is TGTGCCAGCAGACCCGGGGGGGTAGCCAAAAACATTCAGTACTTC. This codes for CASRPGGVAKNIQYF.

The chain joins TRBV9 to TRBJ1-6; D uncertain. Between the trimmed V and J ends, which lost 6 bases and 0 bases, there was a span of 13 bases. The CDR3 contains 16 residues. The V gene's germline CDR1 is SGDLS and CDR2 YYNGEE. CDR3 DNA: TGTGCCAGCACTCGGGGTGTGAGCTCCTATAATTCACCCCTCCACTTT. Encoded protein: CASTRGVSSYNSPLHF.

J is TRBJ1-1 and V is TRBV20-1; D perhaps matches TRBD1 (5 bases). Germline-derived CDR1 and CDR2 are DFQATT and SNEGSKA (reference sequence). CDR3 length equals 11 residues. CDR3 nucleotides: TGCAGCTTGGGGCAAGAACGAGGAGCTTTCTTT. Its translation is CSLGQERGAFF.

The genes are TRBV27 and TRBJ1-4; 7 bases align to TRBD1. Germline lookup yields CDR1 MNHEY and CDR2 SMNVEV (reference sequence). Germline trimming cut 6 bases from V and 10 bases from J; bases unmatched to any gene: 5. The length of the CDR3 is 12 residues. The CDR3 protein is CASRGRQGKLFF. The CDR3 bases are TGTGCCAGCAGGGGAAGACAGGGAAAACTGTTTTTT.

The chain uses TRBV28 and TRBJ2-1, with 7 bases lining up with TRBD1. With 5 bases clipped from V and 8 bases from J, the junction kept 9 bases outside the gene matches. The CDR3 is 14 residues long. The germline CDR1 and CDR2 sequences are MDHEN and SYDVKM. The CDR3 reads CASSQSDRKHEQFF. The DNA of the CDR3 is TGTGCCAGCAGTCAATCGGACAGGAAGCATGAGCAGTTCTTC. Full variable domain (remainder filled in from reference TRBV28 and TRBJ2-1): DVKVTQSSRYLVKRTGEKVFLECVQDMDHENMFWYRQDPGLGLRLIYFSYDVKMKEKGDIPEGYSVSREKKERFSLILESASTNQTSMYLCASSQSDRKHEQFFGPGTRLTVL.

V usage is TRBV4-1 and J usage is TRBJ1-3, with D perhaps TRBD1 (5 bases). Germline-derived CDR1 and CDR2 are MGHRA and YSYEKL. V was cut by 0 bases and J by 3 bases, with 15 bases left in between. This CDR3 is 17 amino acids long. CDR3 nucleotides: TGCGCCAGCAGCCAAGATAATATCATGGGGCTTGGAAACACCATATATTTT. This codes for CASSQDNIMGLGNTIYF.